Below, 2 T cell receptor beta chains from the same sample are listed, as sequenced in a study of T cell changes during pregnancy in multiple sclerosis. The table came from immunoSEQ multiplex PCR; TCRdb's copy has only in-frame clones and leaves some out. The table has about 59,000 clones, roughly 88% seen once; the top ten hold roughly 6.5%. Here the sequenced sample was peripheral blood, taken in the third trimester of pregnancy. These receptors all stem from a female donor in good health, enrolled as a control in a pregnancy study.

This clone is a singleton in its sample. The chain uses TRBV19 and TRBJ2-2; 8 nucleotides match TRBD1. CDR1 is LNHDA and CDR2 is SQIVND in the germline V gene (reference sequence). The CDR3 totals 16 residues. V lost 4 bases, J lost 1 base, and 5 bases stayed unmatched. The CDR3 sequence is CASSRGGTGNTGELFF. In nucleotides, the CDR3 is TGTGCCAGTAGTAGGGGTGGGACAGGGAACACCGGGGAGCTGTTTTTT.

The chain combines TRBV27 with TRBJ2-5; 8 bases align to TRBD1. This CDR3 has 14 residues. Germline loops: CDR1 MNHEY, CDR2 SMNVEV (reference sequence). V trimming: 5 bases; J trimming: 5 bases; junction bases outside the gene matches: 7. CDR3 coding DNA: TGTGCCAGCAGTGACCAGGGGGCTTGGGAGACCCAGTACTTC. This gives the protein CASSDQGAWETQYF.